A selection of T cell receptor beta chains follows, all from one sample in a study of radiotherapy plus CTLA-4 blockade in lung cancer. Assay used: immunoSEQ multiplex PCR; TCRdb lists only in-frame clones, some missing. The sample has over 80,000 clones, 80% to 90% seen once; the top ten hold 0.65% to 1%. The material was peripheral blood, obtained from a patient treated with radiotherapy plus ipilimumab. The receptors here all came from a human donor with non-small cell lung cancer who had stable disease on radiotherapy plus ipilimumab. Both conserved end residues are part of each CDR3.

j_call: TRBJ1-1
v_call: TRBV27
cdr3_aa: CASSLGQVNTEAFF

j_call: TRBJ2-1
v_call: TRBV18
cdr3_aa: CASSPPGGVSYNEQFF

j_call: TRBJ2-3
v_call: TRBV5-1
cdr3_aa: CASSLALAGAADTQYF

j_call: TRBJ1-2
v_call: TRBV5-4
cdr3_aa: CASSLADGGGYTF

j_call: TRBJ1-4
v_call: TRBV2
cdr3_aa: CASRVTGGSEKLFF

j_call: TRBJ2-1
v_call: TRBV7-6
cdr3_aa: CASSLGGGVYNEQFF

j_call: TRBJ2-4
v_call: TRBV29-1
cdr3_aa: CSVEDWNSGSGNIQYF

j_call: TRBJ1-1
v_call: TRBV4-2
cdr3_aa: CASSQGIQVEYVNTEAFF

j_call: TRBJ2-7
v_call: TRBV15
cdr3_aa: CATSRGGRGDEQYF

j_call: TRBJ2-1
v_call: TRBV2
cdr3_aa: CASRGGYMGNEQFF

j_call: TRBJ1-4
v_call: TRBV7-3
cdr3_aa: CASSTDGRDSVFF

j_call: TRBJ1-6
v_call: TRBV9
cdr3_aa: CASSPGPENSPLHF

j_call: TRBJ1-2
v_call: TRBV30
cdr3_aa: CAWSSSLGGYTF

j_call: TRBJ2-2
v_call: TRBV5-4
cdr3_aa: CASSSGGGTGELFF

j_call: TRBJ2-5
v_call: TRBV4-2
cdr3_aa: CASSQKRGASGQETQYF

j_call: TRBJ2-7
v_call: TRBV6-1
cdr3_aa: CASSSPIAGSYEQYF

j_call: TRBJ2-1
v_call: TRBV9
cdr3_aa: CASSRLAGGLSSYNEQFF

j_call: TRBJ2-7
v_call: TRBV5-1
cdr3_aa: CASSTSGGPYEQYF

j_call: TRBJ1-1
v_call: TRBV7-3
cdr3_aa: CASSLLGTEMNTEAFF

j_call: TRBJ2-3
v_call: TRBV7-3
cdr3_aa: CASRYIAEGGTDTQYF

j_call: TRBJ2-7
v_call: TRBV18
cdr3_aa: CASSPVSLQTYEQYF

j_call: TRBJ2-7
v_call: TRBV18
cdr3_aa: CASSPGGTHDLYF

j_call: TRBJ1-6
v_call: TRBV4-2
cdr3_aa: CASSQGGNSPLHF

j_call: TRBJ1-6
v_call: TRBV7-8
cdr3_aa: CASSQDRGAHF

j_call: TRBJ1-2
v_call: TRBV28
cdr3_aa: CAAGGKYGYTF

j_call: TRBJ2-1
v_call: TRBV29-1
cdr3_aa: CSVEGTSGHNEQFF

j_call: TRBJ2-5
v_call: TRBV30
cdr3_aa: CAWSLPGSQQETQYF

j_call: TRBJ2-7
v_call: TRBV19
cdr3_aa: CASSIGGAISYEQYF

j_call: TRBJ2-5
v_call: TRBV9
cdr3_aa: CASSVENDGGAQYF

j_call: TRBJ1-6
v_call: TRBV2
cdr3_aa: CASSDLGLVGSPLHF

j_call: TRBJ1-4
v_call: TRBV28
cdr3_aa: CASSQQGARGKLFF

j_call: TRBJ2-5
v_call: TRBV7-2
cdr3_aa: CASSFSGGIETQYF

j_call: TRBJ1-5
v_call: TRBV5-1
cdr3_aa: CASSLEGGGNQPQHF

j_call: TRBJ1-1
v_call: TRBV19
cdr3_aa: CASSTQWDALNTEAFF

j_call: TRBJ1-5
v_call: TRBV7-6
cdr3_aa: CASSLKGDASQPQHF

j_call: TRBJ1-2
v_call: TRBV5-6
cdr3_aa: CASSLRQGSYGYTF

j_call: TRBJ2-1
v_call: TRBV27
cdr3_aa: CASTRTSGREGEQFF

j_call: TRBJ2-3
v_call: TRBV18
cdr3_aa: CASSRGTSTDTQYF

j_call: TRBJ2-1
v_call: TRBV19
cdr3_aa: CASSIRGENEQFF

j_call: TRBJ2-3
v_call: TRBV15
cdr3_aa: CATSSPGLATDTQYF

j_call: TRBJ2-5
v_call: TRBV5-6
cdr3_aa: CASILYGGETQYF

j_call: TRBJ1-1
v_call: TRBV11-2
cdr3_aa: CASSLTYNTEAFF

j_call: TRBJ2-3
v_call: TRBV6-9
cdr3_aa: CASSYSLGTDTQYF

j_call: TRBJ1-2
v_call: TRBV30
cdr3_aa: CAWSITGTTGYTF

j_call: TRBJ2-7
v_call: TRBV5-4
cdr3_aa: CASSLGGGLEYF

j_call: TRBJ2-1
v_call: TRBV30
cdr3_aa: CAWSRPGDRRGNEQFF

j_call: TRBJ2-3
v_call: TRBV20-1
cdr3_aa: CSAGLSDTQYF

j_call: TRBJ2-1
v_call: TRBV5-1
cdr3_aa: CASSLEGSGGLSSYNEQFF

j_call: TRBJ1-1
v_call: TRBV6-5
cdr3_aa: CASMGDRPMNTEAFF

j_call: TRBJ2-5
v_call: TRBV5-4
cdr3_aa: CASRGTARETQYF

j_call: TRBJ1-1
v_call: TRBV7-9
cdr3_aa: CASSLEATMNTEAFF

j_call: TRBJ1-1
v_call: TRBV9
cdr3_aa: CASSDVGNTEAFF

j_call: TRBJ1-4
v_call: TRBV9
cdr3_aa: CASSVGGGEKLFF

j_call: TRBJ2-7
v_call: TRBV7-8
cdr3_aa: CASSPSMTGTGGEQYF

j_call: TRBJ2-1
v_call: TRBV29-1
cdr3_aa: CSVSGGDSYNEQFF

j_call: TRBJ2-1
v_call: TRBV6-4
cdr3_aa: CASSAIAGDYNEQFF

j_call: TRBJ1-1
v_call: TRBV16
cdr3_aa: CASSHTGLQGKGGTNKGAAFF